The 29 T cell receptor beta chains in this list originate from one sample, sequenced in a study of T cell repertoires in cytomegalovirus infection. Their cognate antigens are unknown. TCRdb reanalysed the reads using MiXCR and keeps one entry per CDR3 protein. Here the sample spans approximately 260,000 distinct CDR3 sequences, 20% to 25% being singletons. This sample comprised cultured PBMCs, obtained from culture after CMV antigen stimulation. The receptors come from a human donor in good health (CMV status not recorded). Some clones in this sample may be carry-over from other donors' samples.

The chain has TRBV12-3 or TRBV12-4 and TRBJ1-1; D uncertain. The CDR3 totals 14 residues. The V and J ends lost 6 bases and 2 bases respectively, with 13 bases between them. CDR3 sequence reads: CASRLNWVNTEAFF. Here the CDR3 DNA reads TGTGCCAGCAGGCTAAATTGGGTAAACACTGAAGCTTTCTTT.

This clonotype was observed at least ten times. At one boundary the junction diverges from the germline segment, which might be a read error. The rearrangement joins TRBV12-3 or TRBV12-4 to TRBJ1-1; 8 nucleotides match TRBD1. The CDR3 loop spans 14 amino acids. CDR3 region: CASRLGQGGTEAFF. CDR3 in DNA: TGTGCCAGCAGATTAGGACAGGGCGGCACTGAAGCTTTCTTT.

V and J are TRBV7-4 and TRBJ2-1; the match to TRBD2 covers 13 bases. Losses at the gene ends were 6 bases for V and 13 bases for J; bases not matched to a gene: 6. CDR3 length: 13 residues. Germline loops: CDR1 SGHVT, CDR2 SQSDAQ. The CDR3 here is CASSPGLAGDQFF. The CDR3, as DNA: TGTGCCAGCAGTCCTGGACTAGCGGGAGATCAGTTCTTC.

This clonotype was observed a handful of times. The DNA for the CDR3 is TGCGCCAGCAGCCACACGACCGACAGGACCTACGAGCAGTACGTC. It is translated as CASSHTTDRTYEQYV. The chain couples TRBV4-1 to TRBJ2-7; D perhaps matches TRBD1 (6 bases). V was clipped by 3 bases and J by 2 bases, with 14 bases between them. Germline loops: CDR1 MGHRA, CDR2 YSYEKL. CDR3 length equals 15 residues.

This clonotype was seen a handful of times. The gene calls are TRBV19 and TRBJ2-1; 12 nucleotides align to TRBD2. The junction had 4 bases not matched to a gene; V was cut back by 5 bases and J by 5 bases. CDR3 length equals 15 residues. CDR1 is LNHDA and CDR2 is SQIVND in the germline V gene (reference sequence). As DNA, the CDR3 is TGTGCCAGTAGTTCACTAGCGGGGGGAGACAATGAGCAGTTCTTC. Encoded protein: CASSSLAGGDNEQFF. The variable domain in full, with the rest retrieved from reference TRBV19 and TRBJ2-1, is DGGITQSPKYLFRKEGQNVTLSCEQNLNHDAMYWYRQDPGQGLRLIYYSQIVNDFQKGDIAEGYSVSREKKESFPLTVTSAQKNPTAFYLCASSSLAGGDNEQFFGPGTRLTVL.

The CDR3 region is CSATSQDRVSSQPQHF. The CDR3 region has the DNA TGCAGTGCTACAAGCCAGGACAGGGTGTCTAGTCAGCCCCAGCATTTT. This chain joins TRBV20-1 and TRBJ1-5, with 8 bases aligning to TRBD1. Germline V gene sequence: CDR1 DFQATT, CDR2 SNEGSKA (reference sequence). The CDR3 runs 16 residues. V was pared by 4 bases and J by 6 bases, with 14 bases of the junction left unmatched.

This clonotype was picked up a small number of times. CDR3 residues: CASSPPSPADTQYF. The CDR3 coding sequence is TGTGCCAGCTCACCACCCAGCCCCGCGGATACGCAGTATTTT. The chain couples TRBV18 to TRBJ2-3; D ambiguous. V was pared by 0 bases and J by 6 bases, with 10 bases between. This CDR3 comprises 14 residues. Germline CDR1 reads KGHSH; CDR2 reads LQKENI.

This chain joins TRBV19 and TRBJ1-2; 8 bases align to TRBD1. Looked up from germline, CDR1 is LNHDA and CDR2 is SQIVND (reference sequence). This CDR3 is 10 amino acids long. The V segment lost 9 bases and the J segment 7 bases; nucleotides outside the gene matches: 1. The CDR3 bases are TGTGCCAGCAGGGGGCCTGGCTACACCTTC. This translates into CASRGPGYTF.

This clonotype was counted a few times. This rearrangement joins TRBV4-1 to TRBJ2-3; a weak D match, TRBD2 (6 bases). Germline V gives CDR1 MGHRA, CDR2 YSYEKL. With 8 bases removed from V and 4 bases from J, the gap between germline ends came to 19 bases. The CDR3 is 15 amino acids. CDR3 amino acids: CASSLGGVAADTQYF. In DNA, the CDR3 is TGCGCCAGCTCCTTGGGGGGAGTTGCCGCAGATACGCAGTATTTT.

This clonotype was recorded only once. V is TRBV6-8 and J is TRBJ2-7; D is ambiguous. In germline, CDR1 is MNHGY, CDR2 SAAAGT. V lost 0 bases and J lost 0, with 9 bases in between. CDR3 length: 15 residues. The CDR3 is CASSYSHGSSYEQYV. CDR3 nucleotides: TGTGCCAGCAGTTACTCCCACGGTAGCTCCTACGAGCAGTACGTC.

This clonotype was recorded many times. J is TRBJ1-5 and V is TRBV12-3 or TRBV12-4; maybe TRBD1 (5 bases). V was cut by 5 bases and J by 6 bases, with 8 bases left in between. The CDR3 loop spans 12 amino acids. CDR3 in amino acids: CASSGGGQPQHF. The DNA for the CDR3 is TGTGCCAGCAGTGGGGGGGGTCAGCCCCAGCATTTT.

This chain joins TRBV7-9 and TRBJ2-7; D may be TRBD1 or TRBD2 (5 bases each). Per the germline V gene, CDR1 is SEHNR and CDR2 is FQNEAQ (reference sequence). CDR3 length: 12 amino acids. With 4 bases removed from V and 7 bases from J, the gap between germline ends came to 11 bases. The CDR3 bases are TGTGCCAGCAGCTCCCCGGGGACGGAGCAGTACGTC. This codes for CASSSPGTEQYV.

This clonotype was recorded many times. V is TRBV7-2 and J is TRBJ1-2, with D perhaps TRBD1 (5 bases). The CDR3 runs 15 residues. Germline lookup yields CDR1 SGHTA and CDR2 FQGNSA. V lost 1 base and J 8 bases, leaving 17 bases between the germline ends. The CDR3 DNA reads as TGTGCCAGCAGCTTAGATGGACAACAGAGCGAGGGCTACACCTTC. Its translation is CASSLDGQQSEGYTF.

This clonotype was picked up many times. One junction end disagrees with the germline gene, perhaps due to a read error. The chain joins TRBV25-1 to TRBJ2-1, with a tentative D call TRBD1 (6 bases). This CDR3 comprises 16 residues. Germline V gene data show CDR1 as MGHDK and CDR2 as SYGVNS. This CDR3 reads CASSELRGYPRNKQFF. The CDR3, as DNA: TGTGCCAGCAGTGAATTGAGGGGGTACCCCCGCAATAAGCAGTTCTTC.

The table lists this clonotype with many counts. The rearrangement links TRBV7-6 to TRBJ1-2; TRBD1 might be the D (5 bases). Germline V gene data show CDR1 as SGHVS and CDR2 as FNYEAQ. CDR3 length equals 15 residues. V lost 0 bases to trimming and J lost 2 bases, with 10 bases between them. CDR3 region: CASSLAPGRNYGYTF. The CDR3 region has the DNA TGTGCCAGCAGCTTAGCTCCGGGACGGAACTATGGCTACACCTTC.

Ten or more counts support this clonotype. The chain couples TRBV7-8 to TRBJ2-7; TRBD2 might be the D (5 bases). Trimming cost V 0 bases and J 4 bases, with 7 bases left between them. The CDR3 length is 13 residues. CDR1 is SGHVS and CDR2 is FQNEAQ in the germline V gene. The CDR3: CASSLAADYEQYV. The CDR3 bases are TGTGCCAGCAGCTTAGCAGCGGATTACGAGCAGTACGTC.

Many counts were recorded for this clonotype. The rearrangement joins TRBV7-6 to TRBJ1-1, with no clear D. V was clipped by 1 base and J by 7 bases, with 7 bases between them. Germline assignment: CDR1 SGHVS and CDR2 FNYEAQ. The CDR3 spans 12 residues. The CDR3 here is CASSLGADEAFF. CDR3 DNA: TGTGCCAGCAGCTTAGGAGCGGATGAAGCTTTCTTT.

This clonotype was counted ten times or more. The rearrangement joins TRBV7-2 to TRBJ2-7; the match to TRBD1 covers 7 bases. Trimming cost V 8 bases and J 2 bases; bases outside gene matches: 6. Germline CDR1 SGHTA, CDR2 FQGNSA. The CDR3 runs to 13 residues. The CDR3 protein is CASRPGTAYEQYF. Written as DNA, the CDR3 is TGTGCCAGCCGACCCGGGACAGCCTACGAGCAGTACTTC.

This clonotype showed up just a few times. This chain uses TRBV24-1 with TRBJ2-1; 9 bases are a match to TRBD1. The CDR3 runs to 14 residues. The germline gives CDR1 KGHDR, CDR2 SFDVKD. With V trimmed by 8 bases and J by 8 bases, 9 bases remained unmatched. CDR3 loop: CATTAGQGSDEQFF. CDR3 in DNA: TGTGCCACCACTGCAGGACAGGGGTCCGATGAGCAGTTCTTC.

This clonotype showed up just a few times. The chain employs TRBV5-6 and TRBJ2-3; D is perhaps TRBD1 or TRBD2 (5 bases each). The CDR3 totals 14 residues. V was shortened by 4 bases and J by 2 bases, with 11 bases between the two germline ends. Germline lookup yields CDR1 SGHDT and CDR2 YYEEEE. CDR3 residues: CASSTGPPTDTQYF. The CDR3 DNA follows: TGTGCCAGCAGCACGGGACCCCCCACAGATACGCAGTATTTT.

This clonotype was found a few times. The chain joins TRBV19 to TRBJ2-1; 10 bases are shared with TRBD2. Germline CDR1 is LNHDA and CDR2 is SQIVND (reference sequence). The CDR3 totals 14 residues. With 7 bases clipped from V and 9 bases from J, the junction kept 9 bases outside the gene matches. The CDR3 loop is CASTRGLAELEQFF. In DNA, the CDR3 is TGTGCCAGTACCCGAGGACTAGCGGAGCTTGAGCAGTTCTTC.

This chain uses TRBV6-4 with TRBJ2-1, with 11 bases lining up with TRBD1. The CDR3 sequence is 14 residues long. The germline V gene has CDR1 MRHNA and CDR2 SNTAGT. V was pared by 2 bases and J by 9 bases, with 3 bases of the junction left unmatched. The CDR3 sequence: CASSDGTGGFEQFF. The CDR3 region has the DNA TGTGCCAGCAGTGACGGGACAGGGGGTTTTGAGCAGTTCTTC.

In this sample, this clonotype turned up many times. The chain recombines TRBV7-2 with TRBJ2-3, with TRBD2 matching 13 bases. With 4 bases clipped from V and 13 bases from J, the junction kept 8 bases outside the gene matches. CDR1 and CDR2 (germline): SGHTA, FQGNSA. The CDR3 totals 14 residues. The CDR3 region has the DNA TGTGCCAGCAGCTCGAGGACTAGCGGGAGTTTGGAGTATTTT. As protein: CASSSRTSGSLEYF.

This clonotype was counted a single time. The rearrangement joins TRBV12-3 or TRBV12-4 to TRBJ2-7; D is undetermined. Trimming took 1 base from V and 7 from J, leaving 11 bases between them. The CDR3 consists of 13 residues. CDR3 bases: TGTGCCAGCAGTTTAGGGTCCGAGAGGGAGCAGTACGTC. Its protein product is CASSLGSEREQYV.

This clonotype came up many times. The V call is TRBV27, the J call TRBJ2-1, with 11 bases that match TRBD1. CDR1 and CDR2 from the germline V gene are MNHEY and SMNVEV (reference sequence). Trimming removed 5 bases from V and 0 bases from J; junction bases left unmatched: 9. The CDR3 totals 18 residues. CDR3 sequence reads: CASSPPDRGQSSYNEQFF. The CDR3 nucleotides read TGTGCCAGCAGTCCTCCGGACAGGGGGCAAAGCTCCTACAATGAGCAGTTCTTC.

This rearrangement joins TRBV19 to TRBJ1-5; perhaps TRBD1 as D (5 bases). This CDR3 contains 15 residues. V lost 0 bases, J lost 7 bases, and 13 bases lay in between. CDR1 LNHDA and CDR2 SQIVND come from the germline V gene (reference sequence). CDR3 loop: CASSIDLRREQPQHF. In DNA, the CDR3 is TGTGCCAGTAGTATAGATCTACGCAGGGAGCAGCCCCAGCATTTT.

This clonotype was seen more than once but under ten times. The chain carries TRBV6-2 or TRBV6-3 and TRBJ2-3, with D perhaps TRBD1 (5 bases). The V end lost 0 bases, the J end lost 2 bases, and 12 bases lay between the germline ends. The CDR3 covers 16 residues. CDR1 and CDR2 from the germline V gene are MNHEY and SVGEGT. CDR3 loop: CASSYSLTEPTDTQYF. The CDR3 DNA sequence: TGTGCCAGCAGTTACTCGTTGACAGAACCCACAGATACGCAGTATTTT.

This clonotype appeared many times. The chain uses TRBV7-8 and TRBJ2-1; 9 positions agree with TRBD2. In germline, CDR1 is SGHVS, CDR2 FQNEAQ. This CDR3 is 16 amino acids long. V shed 5 bases, J shed 5 bases, and the junction held 10 bases outside the gene matches. The CDR3 DNA sequence: TGTGCCAGCAGCCCGCGGACTAGCGTGATGAACAATGAGCAGTTCTTC. Translating it yields CASSPRTSVMNNEQFF.

There are many counts of this clonotype. The CDR3 reads CASSLDPSTRRTQYF. Here the CDR3 DNA reads TGTGCCAGCAGCTTGGATCCGTCAACACGCCGCACGCAGTATTTT. The chain is built from TRBV7-9 and TRBJ2-3; D is unresolved. V was shortened by 3 bases and J by 9 bases, with 19 bases between the two germline ends. This CDR3 region has 15 residues. Germline values: CDR1 SEHNR, CDR2 FQNEAQ (reference sequence).